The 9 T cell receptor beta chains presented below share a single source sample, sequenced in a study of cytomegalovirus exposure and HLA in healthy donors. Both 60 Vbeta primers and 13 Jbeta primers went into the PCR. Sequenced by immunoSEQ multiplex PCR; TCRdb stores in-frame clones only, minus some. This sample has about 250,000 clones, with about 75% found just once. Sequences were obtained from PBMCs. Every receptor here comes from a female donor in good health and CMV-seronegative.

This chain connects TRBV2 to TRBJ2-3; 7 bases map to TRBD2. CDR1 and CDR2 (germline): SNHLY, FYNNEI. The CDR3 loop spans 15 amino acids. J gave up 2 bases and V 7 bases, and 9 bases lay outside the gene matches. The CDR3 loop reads CASTSTGTNTDTQYF. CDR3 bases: TGTGCCAGCACTAGTACCGGGACTAACACAGATACGCAGTATTTT.

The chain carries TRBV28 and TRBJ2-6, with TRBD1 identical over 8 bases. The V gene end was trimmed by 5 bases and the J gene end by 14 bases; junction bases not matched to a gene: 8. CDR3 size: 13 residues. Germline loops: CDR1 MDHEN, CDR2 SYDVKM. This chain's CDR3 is CASSLRTGNILTF. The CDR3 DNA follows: TGTGCCAGCAGTCTTAGGACAGGGAATATCCTGACTTTC.

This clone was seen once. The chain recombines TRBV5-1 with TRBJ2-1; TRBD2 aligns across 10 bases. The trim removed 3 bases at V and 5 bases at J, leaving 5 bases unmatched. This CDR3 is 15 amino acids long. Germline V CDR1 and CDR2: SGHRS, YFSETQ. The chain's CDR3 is CASSSIAGGNNEQFF. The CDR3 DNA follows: TGCGCCAGCAGCTCCATAGCGGGAGGCAACAATGAGCAGTTCTTC.

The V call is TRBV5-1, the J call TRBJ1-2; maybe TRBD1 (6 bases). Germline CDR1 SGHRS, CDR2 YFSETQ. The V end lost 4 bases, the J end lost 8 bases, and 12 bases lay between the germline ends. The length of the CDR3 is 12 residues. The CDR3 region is CASSPTTGGYTF. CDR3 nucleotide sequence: TGCGCCAGCAGCCCTACTACAGGGGGCTACACCTTC.

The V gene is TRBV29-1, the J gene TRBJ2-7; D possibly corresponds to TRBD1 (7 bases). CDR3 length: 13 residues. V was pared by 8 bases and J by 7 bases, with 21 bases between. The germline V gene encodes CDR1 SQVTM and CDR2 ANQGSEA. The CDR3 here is CSIRQGPRGEQYF. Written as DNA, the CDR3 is TGCAGCATACGACAGGGACCACGGGGGGAGCAGTACTTC.

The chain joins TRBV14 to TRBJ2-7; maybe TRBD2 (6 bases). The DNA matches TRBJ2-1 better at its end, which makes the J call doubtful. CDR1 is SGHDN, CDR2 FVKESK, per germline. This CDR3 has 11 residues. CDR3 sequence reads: CASSQEGEQFF. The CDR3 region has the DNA TGTGCCAGCAGCCAGGAGGGAGAGCAGTTCTTC.

The CDR3 DNA sequence: TGTGCCAGTAGTCTCCCGGTGTGGCAGGGTGGGACCGGGGAGCTGTTTTTT. Translation gives CASSLPVWQGGTGELFF. This sequence joins TRBV19 and TRBJ2-2, with D possibly TRBD1 on 5 matching bases. Germline values: CDR1 LNHDA, CDR2 SQIVND (reference sequence). Trimming stripped 5 bases from V and 5 bases from J, with 21 bases between. This CDR3 has 17 amino acids.

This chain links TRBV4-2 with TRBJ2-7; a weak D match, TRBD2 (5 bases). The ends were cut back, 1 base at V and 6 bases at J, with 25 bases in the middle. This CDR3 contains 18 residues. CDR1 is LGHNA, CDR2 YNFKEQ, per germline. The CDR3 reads CASSQASSSPGWSSEQYF. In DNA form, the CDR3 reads TGTGCCAGCAGCCAAGCTTCTAGCAGCCCGGGTTGGTCTAGCGAGCAGTACTTC.

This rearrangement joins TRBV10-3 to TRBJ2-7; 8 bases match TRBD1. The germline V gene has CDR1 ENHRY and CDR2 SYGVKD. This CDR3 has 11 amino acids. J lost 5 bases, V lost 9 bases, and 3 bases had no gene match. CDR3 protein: CAIDRGNEQYF. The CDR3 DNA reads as TGTGCCATTGACAGGGGCAACGAGCAGTACTTC.